These 21 T cell receptor beta chains originate from one sample sequenced in a study of T-cell memory formation after mild COVID-19. TCRdb re-called the 5' RACE reads through MiXCR, storing one row per CDR3 protein. The sample has 150,000 or so distinct CDR3 sequences, roughly 15% seen once. Sequenced input: PBMCs or a T cell subset sorted from them (not recorded which). These receptor sequences come from an adult woman who had mild COVID-19 (a few samples of this study predate the infection). Cell type and time point are not known.

This clonotype was seen many times. The chain has TRBV20-1 and TRBJ2-4, with 8 bases aligning to TRBD2. Germline V gene sequence: CDR1 DFQATT, CDR2 SNEGSKA (reference sequence). The CDR3 is 14 residues long. V shed 7 bases and J 5 bases; nucleotides not matched to a gene: 10. CDR3 DNA sequence: TGCAGTGGGTCGGCGGGGGGAATCGAAAACATTCAGTACTTC. Its translation is CSGSAGGIENIQYF.

As DNA, the CDR3 is TGTGCCGAAAGACAGGCGGCTCTCATTGAGCAGTACTTC. Translation gives CAERQAALIEQYF. This chain links TRBV9 with TRBJ2-7, with a possible D match to TRBD1 (6 bases). Looked up from germline, CDR1 is SGDLS and CDR2 is YYNGEE. The V and J ends lost 10 bases and 7 bases respectively, with 21 bases between them. The CDR3 extends over 13 amino acids.

This clonotype occurred a few times. A read error may account for a junction end that differs from germline. The V gene is TRBV7-7, the J gene TRBJ2-1; D call uncertain. The CDR3 is 15 residues long. Germline V gene lookup returns CDR1 SSHAT and CDR2 FNYEAQ (reference sequence). The CDR3 nucleotides read TGTGCTAGCAGCTTAACGGCGGCGGCTTCCAATGAGCAGTTCTTC. It encodes CASSLTAAASNEQFF.

The chain links TRBV5-1 to TRBJ2-2; 7 bases match TRBD2. V shed 4 bases and J 6 bases; nucleotides not matched to a gene: 15. The CDR3 is made up of 17 amino acids. CDR1 and CDR2 (germline): SGHRS, YFSETQ. The CDR3 DNA reads as TGCGCCAGCAGCCCGGCGGCCAGGACTAGAGGGGCCGGGGAGCTGTTTTTT. This codes for CASSPAARTRGAGELFF.

This clonotype was observed a few times. The chain is built from TRBV20-1 and TRBJ2-7, with 9 bases identical to TRBD2. Germline-derived CDR1 and CDR2 are DFQATT and SNEGSKA (reference sequence). The V segment lost 3 bases and the J segment 10 bases; nucleotides outside the gene matches: 10. The CDR3 totals 13 residues. CDR3 residues: CSARGLALHRQYF. The CDR3 DNA follows: TGCAGTGCTAGGGGACTAGCCCTTCACCGACAGTACTTC.

This clonotype was counted only a few times. The gene calls are TRBV12-3 or TRBV12-4 and TRBJ2-7; perhaps TRBD1 as D (6 bases). The CDR3 sequence is 14 residues long. V shed 7 bases and J shed 7 bases, with 20 bases lying between them. In nucleotides, the CDR3 is TGTGCCAGCATCCAGGACAGTCCTGTGGGGGAGCAGTACTTC. Encoded protein: CASIQDSPVGEQYF.

This clonotype was counted only a few times. The chain has TRBV11-3 and TRBJ2-1, with D hard to call. The CDR3 loop spans 17 amino acids. Germline V CDR1 and CDR2: SGHNT, YENEEA. V lost 3 bases and J lost 1, with 16 bases in between. The CDR3 loop reads CASSFRSHFSSYNEQFF. CDR3 in DNA: TGTGCCAGCAGCTTCCGGTCCCACTTTTCATCCTACAATGAGCAGTTCTTC.

The chain couples TRBV7-2 to TRBJ2-2, with D possibly matching TRBD1 (6 bases). CDR1 and CDR2 from the germline V gene are SGHTA and FQGNSA. Trimming shortened V by 8 bases and J by 4 bases, and 17 bases separated the two germline ends. CDR3 length: 15 residues. The CDR3 sequence: CASAQGHRVTGELFF. In nucleotides, the CDR3 is TGTGCCAGCGCCCAGGGACACAGAGTCACCGGGGAGCTGTTTTTT.

The chain is built from TRBV30 and TRBJ2-3; TRBD2 might be the D (6 bases). V lost 4 bases and J lost 2, with 10 bases in between. Germline CDR1 and CDR2: GTSNPN and SVGIG (reference sequence). CDR3 length: 13 amino acids. The CDR3 sequence: CAWTGRLTDTQYF. CDR3 sequence (DNA): TGTGCCTGGACAGGGAGGCTCACAGATACGCAGTATTTT. Variable domain in full (rest from reference TRBV30 and TRBJ2-3): SQTIHQWPATLVQPVGSPLSLECTVEGTSNPNLYWYRQAAGRGLQLLFYSVGIGQISSEVPQNLSASRPQDRQFILSSKKLLLSDSGFYLCAWTGRLTDTQYFGPGTRLTVL.

This chain links TRBV6-5 with TRBJ2-6; TRBD1 aligns across 7 bases. This CDR3 spans 17 amino acids. The V and J ends lost 4 bases and 0 bases, in that order; junction bases with no gene match: 6. Germline V gene lookup returns CDR1 MNHEY and CDR2 SVGAGI. CDR3 in DNA: TGTGCCAGCAGTTTCACAGGGGCGAGCTCTGGGGCCAACGTCCTGACTTTC. Protein sequence: CASSFTGASSGANVLTF.

The V and J genes are TRBV7-9 and TRBJ2-1; 10 nucleotides agree with TRBD2. This CDR3 has 15 amino acids. CDR1 SEHNR and CDR2 FQNEAQ come from the germline V gene (reference sequence). Trimming removed 5 bases from V and 4 bases from J; junction bases left unmatched: 5. This CDR3 is CASSLSGRSYNEQFF. CDR3 sequence (DNA): TGTGCCAGCAGCCTTAGCGGGAGGTCGTACAATGAGCAGTTCTTC.

The chain couples TRBV12-3 or TRBV12-4 to TRBJ2-3, with 14 bases matching TRBD2. CDR3 length: 15 residues. The ends lost 6 bases at V and 4 bases at J; junction bases unmatched: 3. The CDR3 sequence: CASRGTSGRPDTQYF. The DNA for the CDR3 is TGTGCCAGCAGGGGGACTAGCGGGAGACCAGATACGCAGTATTTT.

The genes are TRBV12-3 or TRBV12-4 and TRBJ1-1; no clear D gene. Deletions cut 6 bases from V and 1 base from J, with 12 bases between. CDR3 size: 14 residues. The CDR3: CASRLNTANTEAFF. The DNA for the CDR3 is TGTGCCAGCAGACTGAACACAGCGAACACTGAAGCTTTCTTT.

A few counts support this clonotype. The V gene is TRBV30, the J gene TRBJ2-5; D is possibly TRBD1 (5 bases). With 4 bases removed from V and 4 bases from J, the gap between germline ends came to 16 bases. The CDR3 runs to 14 residues. Germline V CDR1 and CDR2: GTSNPN, SVGIG (reference sequence). The CDR3 is CAWNRGRDGETQYF. The DNA of the CDR3 is TGTGCCTGGAACCGCGGCAGGGATGGAGAGACCCAGTACTTC.

This clonotype was seen repeatedly, ten times or more. The rearrangement joins TRBV20-1 to TRBJ1-4; D not certain. CDR3 length: 12 residues. CDR1 and CDR2 (germline): DFQATT, SNEGSKA (reference sequence). Trimming shortened V by 3 bases and J by 4 bases, and 6 bases separated the two germline ends. In DNA, the CDR3 is TGCAGTGCTAGGAGTCTTAATGAAAAACTGTTTTTT. Residues: CSARSLNEKLFF.

This clonotype was detected only a few times. The chain is built from TRBV9 and TRBJ1-5; tentatively, D is TRBD1 (6 bases). The CDR3 covers 15 residues. Trimming removed 0 bases at V and 4 bases at J, with 11 bases between. CDR1 and CDR2 (germline): SGDLS, YYNGEE. CDR3: CASSVGGTRNQPQHF. The CDR3 nucleotides are TGTGCCAGCAGCGTAGGAGGGACACGTAATCAGCCCCAGCATTTT.

V is TRBV12-3 or TRBV12-4 and J is TRBJ2-1, with D tentatively TRBD2 (6 bases). Trimming shortened V by 2 bases and J by 4 bases, and 12 bases separated the two germline ends. The CDR3 loop spans 15 amino acids. The CDR3 bases are TGTGCCAGCAGTTTAAGCGGAGGGGAGTACAATGAGCAGTTCTTC. Translating gives CASSLSGGEYNEQFF.

This clonotype was counted between two and nine times. In nucleotides, the CDR3 is TGTGCCAGCAGCTACATCTATGGCTACACCTTC. Translating it yields CASSYIYGYTF. This chain connects TRBV12-3 or TRBV12-4 to TRBJ1-2; D is uncertain. V lost 6 bases and J lost 4, with 6 bases in between. This CDR3 spans 11 amino acids.

V usage is TRBV29-1 and J usage is TRBJ2-7; D uncertain. CDR3 length equals 12 residues. Trimming removed 1 base at V and 0 bases at J, with 4 bases between. CDR1 and CDR2 (germline): SQVTM, ANQGSEA. The CDR3 nucleotides are TGCAGCGTTGAAGTACACTCCTACGAGCAGTACTTC. Its translation: CSVEVHSYEQYF.

This clonotype was seen only a few times. This chain connects TRBV4-1 to TRBJ2-1, with 12 nucleotides matching TRBD2. CDR3 length equals 16 residues. The germline V gene has CDR1 MGHRA and CDR2 YSYEKL. Unmatched junction bases numbered 3, after V lost 0 bases and J lost 6 bases. CDR3 in amino acids: CASSQDRTSGANEQFF. The CDR3 DNA is TGCGCCAGCAGCCAAGATAGGACTAGCGGGGCCAATGAGCAGTTCTTC.

J is TRBJ2-6 and V is TRBV4-1; 7 positions match TRBD1. V was pared by 1 base and J by 1 base, with 1 base of the junction left unmatched. The CDR3 extends over 16 amino acids. In germline, CDR1 is MGHRA, CDR2 YSYEKL. The CDR3 loop reads CASSQGQGSGANVLTF. The CDR3 DNA is TGCGCCAGCAGCCAAGGACAGGGATCTGGGGCCAACGTCCTGACTTTC.